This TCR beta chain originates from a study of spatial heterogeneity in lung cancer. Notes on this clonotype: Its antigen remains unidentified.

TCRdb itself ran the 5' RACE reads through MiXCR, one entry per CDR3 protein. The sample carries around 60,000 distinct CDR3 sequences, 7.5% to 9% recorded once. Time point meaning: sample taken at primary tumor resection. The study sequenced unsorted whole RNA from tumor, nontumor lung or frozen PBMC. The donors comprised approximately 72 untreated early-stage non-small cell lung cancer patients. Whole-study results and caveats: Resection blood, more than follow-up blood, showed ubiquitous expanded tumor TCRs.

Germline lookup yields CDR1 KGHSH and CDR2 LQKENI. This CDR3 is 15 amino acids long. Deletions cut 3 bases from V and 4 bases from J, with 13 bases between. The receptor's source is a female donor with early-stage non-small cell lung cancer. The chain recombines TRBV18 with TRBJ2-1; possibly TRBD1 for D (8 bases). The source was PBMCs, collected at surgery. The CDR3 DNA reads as TGTGCCAGCTCACCGACAGGGGAGGGTTACAATGAGCAGTTCTTC. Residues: CASSPTGEGYNEQFF.